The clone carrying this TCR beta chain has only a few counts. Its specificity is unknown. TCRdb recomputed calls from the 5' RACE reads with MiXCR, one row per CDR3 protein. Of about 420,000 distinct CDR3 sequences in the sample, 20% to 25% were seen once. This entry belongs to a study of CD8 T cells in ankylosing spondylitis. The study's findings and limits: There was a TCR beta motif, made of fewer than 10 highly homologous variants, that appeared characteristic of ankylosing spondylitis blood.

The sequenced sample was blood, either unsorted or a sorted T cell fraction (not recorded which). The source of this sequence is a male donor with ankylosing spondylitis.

CDR3 DNA: TGTGCCAGCTCTCAAAGGGGGCTGGCTGAAGCTTTCTTT. It encodes CASSQRGLAEAFF. The chain uses TRBV6-2 or TRBV6-3 and TRBJ1-1, with TRBD1 identical over 7 bases. CDR1 and CDR2 from the germline V gene are MNHEY and SVGEGT. The CDR3 has 13 amino acids. Trimming took 8 bases from V and 6 from J; bases not matched to a gene: 9.